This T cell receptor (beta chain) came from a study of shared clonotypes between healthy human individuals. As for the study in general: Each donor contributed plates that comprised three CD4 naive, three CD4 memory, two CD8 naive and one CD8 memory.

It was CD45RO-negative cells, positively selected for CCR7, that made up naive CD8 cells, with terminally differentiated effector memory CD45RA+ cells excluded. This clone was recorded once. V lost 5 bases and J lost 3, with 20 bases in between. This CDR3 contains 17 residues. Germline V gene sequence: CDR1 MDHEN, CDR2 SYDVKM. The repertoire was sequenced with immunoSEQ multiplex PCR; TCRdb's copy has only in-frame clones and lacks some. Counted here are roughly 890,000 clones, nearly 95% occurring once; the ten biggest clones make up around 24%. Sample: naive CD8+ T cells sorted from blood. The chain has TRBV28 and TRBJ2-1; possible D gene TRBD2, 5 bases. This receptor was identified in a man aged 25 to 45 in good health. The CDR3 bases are TGTGCCAGCAGTCCCGCTTTCGTGGGAGCTGTCTACAATGAGCAGTTCTTC. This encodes CASSPAFVGAVYNEQFF.